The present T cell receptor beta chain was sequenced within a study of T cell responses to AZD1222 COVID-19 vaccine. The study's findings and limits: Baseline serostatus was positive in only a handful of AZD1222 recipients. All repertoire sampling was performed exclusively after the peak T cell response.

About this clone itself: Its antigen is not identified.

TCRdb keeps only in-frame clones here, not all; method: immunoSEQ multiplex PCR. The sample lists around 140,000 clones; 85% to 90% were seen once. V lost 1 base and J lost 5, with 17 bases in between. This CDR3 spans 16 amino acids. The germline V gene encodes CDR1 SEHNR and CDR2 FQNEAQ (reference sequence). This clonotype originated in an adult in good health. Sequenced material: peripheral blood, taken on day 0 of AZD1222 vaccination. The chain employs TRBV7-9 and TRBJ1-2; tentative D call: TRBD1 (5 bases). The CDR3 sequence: CASSLEAGNSLYGYTF. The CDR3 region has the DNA TGTGCCAGCAGCTTAGAGGCAGGGAACTCGCTATATGGCTACACCTTC. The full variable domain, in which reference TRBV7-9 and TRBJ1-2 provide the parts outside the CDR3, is DTGVSQNPRHKITKRGQNVTFRCDPISEHNRLYWYRQTLGQGPEFLTYFQNEAQLEKSRLLSDRFSAERPKGSFSTLEIQRTEQGDSAMYLCASSLEAGNSLYGYTFGSGTRLTVV.